The present T cell receptor (beta chain) was sequenced within a study of shared clonotypes between healthy human individuals. In the study overall: Used for every donor were three CD4 naive, three CD4 memory, two CD8 naive and one CD8 memory plate. Study-level points and caveats: Sampling involved blood alone; tissue repertoires likely differ. Relative to clonotypes present in all four donors, those not shared had lower generation probabilities.

Comments on this clone: Its antigen is still unknown.

The assay was run at deep level. Profiled with immunoSEQ multiplex PCR; TCRdb holds only in-frame clones, not every one. The sample contains about 2.1 million clones, under 95% of which appear only once. The naive CD8 population came from CD45RO-negative cells selected for CCR7, without terminally differentiated effector memory CD45RA+ cells. The source material was naive CD8+ T cells from PBMCs. This TCR was sampled from a man younger than 35 in good health. Some clones in this sample may be carry-over from other donors' samples.

The CDR3 spells CASSLRSRGDEQFF. CDR3 nucleotides: TGTGCCAGCAGTTTAAGGTCCCGGGGGGATGAGCAGTTCTTC. The rearrangement uses TRBV27 and TRBJ2-1; 7 bases agree with TRBD2. This CDR3 spans 14 amino acids. CDR1 and CDR2 (germline): MNHEY, SMNVEV (reference sequence). J was trimmed by 8 bases and V by 2 bases; bases with no gene match: 6.